Below are 7 T cell receptor beta chains sequenced from a single sample in a study of blood T cell repertoires in COVID-19. Some clones are missing from TCRdb's copy, which holds only in-frame ones; the method was immunoSEQ multiplex PCR. The sample holds around 98,000 clones, nearly 90% seen once. Sequences were obtained from peripheral blood. These receptor sequences come from a man between 65 and 85 years old with acute or convalescent COVID-19.

The V and J genes are TRBV28 and TRBJ2-1; possible D gene TRBD2, 6 bases. The CDR3 covers 12 residues. The germline CDR1 and CDR2 sequences are MDHEN and SYDVKM. Trimming took 6 bases from V and 16 from J, leaving 19 bases between them. The CDR3 protein is CASSRTAGWEFF. The CDR3 bases are TGTGCCAGCAGCCGCACAGCGGGTTGGGAATTCTTC.

V usage is TRBV9 and J usage is TRBJ2-2, with 9 bases identical to TRBD2. The ends lost 6 bases at V and 4 bases at J; junction bases unmatched: 16. This CDR3 has 18 amino acids. Germline V gives CDR1 SGDLS, CDR2 YYNGEE. The CDR3, as DNA: TGTGCCAGCACCTCTGGGGCGGGGGGGCTGAGCAGCACCGGGGAGCTGTTTTTT. The encoded protein is CASTSGAGGLSSTGELFF.

This clone was counted only a few times. This chain links TRBV19 with TRBJ2-7, with 7 positions matching TRBD2. Germline V gene data show CDR1 as LNHDA and CDR2 as SQIVND (reference sequence). The CDR3 loop spans 15 amino acids. V gave up 5 bases and J gave up 3 bases; unmatched junction bases: 10. This CDR3 reads CASSPQRDSGYEQYF. CDR3 coding DNA: TGTGCCAGTAGTCCACAGCGGGACTCAGGCTACGAGCAGTACTTC.

This chain's CDR3 is CASSPRGNTIYF. The CDR3 bases are TGTGCCAGCAGCCCACGGGGAAACACCATATATTTT. The V call is TRBV11-2, the J call TRBJ1-3; D uncertain. The CDR3 is 12 amino acids. V lost 5 bases and J lost 4, with 6 bases in between. Germline V lookup: CDR1 SGHAT, CDR2 FQNNGV.

The chain joins TRBV5-1 to TRBJ1-1, with D maybe TRBD1 (5 bases). Germline CDR1 is SGHRS and CDR2 is YFSETQ. The CDR3 sequence is 13 residues long. V lost 5 bases, J lost 1 base, and 9 bases lay in between. The CDR3 region is CASRMTANTEAFF. The CDR3, as DNA: TGCGCCAGCAGAATGACAGCGAACACTGAAGCTTTCTTT.

The chain has TRBV28 and TRBJ2-6; the D is unclear. From germline, CDR1 is MDHEN and CDR2 SYDVKM. Trimming stripped 3 bases from V and 1 base from J, with 4 bases between. The CDR3 covers 14 residues. The CDR3 DNA sequence: TGTGCCAGCAGTTTTCAGTCTGGGGCCAACGTCCTGACTTTC. Protein: CASSFQSGANVLTF.

This chain links TRBV19 with TRBJ2-6; 12 bases are a match to TRBD1. Germline V gene lookup returns CDR1 LNHDA and CDR2 SQIVND (reference sequence). The CDR3 loop spans 18 amino acids. Trimming cost V 4 bases and J 3 bases; bases outside gene matches: 7. The CDR3 nucleotides read TGTGCCAGTAGTACCCCCGGGACAGGGGGCAGTGGGGCCAACGTCCTGACTTTC. Translation: CASSTPGTGGSGANVLTF.